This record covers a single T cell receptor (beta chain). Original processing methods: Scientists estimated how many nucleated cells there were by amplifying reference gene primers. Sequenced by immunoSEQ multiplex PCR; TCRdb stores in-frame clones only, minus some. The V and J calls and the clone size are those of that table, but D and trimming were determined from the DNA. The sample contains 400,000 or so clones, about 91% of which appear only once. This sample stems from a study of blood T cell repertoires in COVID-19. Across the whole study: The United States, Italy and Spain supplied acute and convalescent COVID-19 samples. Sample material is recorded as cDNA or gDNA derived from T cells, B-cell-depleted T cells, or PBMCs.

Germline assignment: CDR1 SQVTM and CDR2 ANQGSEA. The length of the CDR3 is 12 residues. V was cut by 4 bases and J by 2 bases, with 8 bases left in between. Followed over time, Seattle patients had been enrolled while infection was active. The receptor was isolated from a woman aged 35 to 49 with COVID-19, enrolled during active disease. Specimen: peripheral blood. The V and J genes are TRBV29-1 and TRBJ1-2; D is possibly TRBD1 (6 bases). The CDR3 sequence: CSVVDRNYGYTF. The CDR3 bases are TGCAGCGTTGTAGACAGGAACTATGGCTACACCTTC.